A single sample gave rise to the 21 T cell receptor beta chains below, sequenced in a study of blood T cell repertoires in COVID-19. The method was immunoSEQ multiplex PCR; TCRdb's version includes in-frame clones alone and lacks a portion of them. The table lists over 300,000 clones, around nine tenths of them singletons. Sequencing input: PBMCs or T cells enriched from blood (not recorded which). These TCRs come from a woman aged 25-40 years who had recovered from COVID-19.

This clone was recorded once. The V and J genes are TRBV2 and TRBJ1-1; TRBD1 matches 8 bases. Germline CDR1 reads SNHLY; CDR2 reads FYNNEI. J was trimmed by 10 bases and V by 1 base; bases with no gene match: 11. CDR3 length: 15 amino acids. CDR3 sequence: CASSEDGRGRSGAFF. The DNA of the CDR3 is TGTGCCAGCAGTGAAGATGGCAGGGGGCGTTCAGGAGCTTTCTTT. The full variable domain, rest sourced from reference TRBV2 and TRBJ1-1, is EPEVTQTPSHQVTQMGQEVILRCVPISNHLYFYWYRQILGQKVEFLVSFYNNEISEKSEIFDDQFSVERPDGSNFTLKIRSTKLEDSAMYFCASSEDGRGRSGAFFGQGTRLTVV.

The CDR3 is CASSETMNTEAFF. CDR3 coding DNA: TGTGCCAGCAGTGAAACTATGAACACTGAAGCTTTCTTT. This chain uses TRBV6-1 with TRBJ1-1; D is undetermined. The V and J ends lost 2 bases and 0 bases respectively, with 4 bases between them. CDR3 length: 13 residues. Germline values: CDR1 MNHNS, CDR2 SASEGT.

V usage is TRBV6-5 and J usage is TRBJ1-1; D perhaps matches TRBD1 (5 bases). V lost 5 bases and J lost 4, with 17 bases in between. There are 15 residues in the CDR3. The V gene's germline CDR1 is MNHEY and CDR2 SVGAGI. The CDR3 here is CASSPPRGGTTEAFF. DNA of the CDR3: TGTGCCAGCAGTCCCCCCCGGGGGGGAACCACTGAAGCTTTCTTT.

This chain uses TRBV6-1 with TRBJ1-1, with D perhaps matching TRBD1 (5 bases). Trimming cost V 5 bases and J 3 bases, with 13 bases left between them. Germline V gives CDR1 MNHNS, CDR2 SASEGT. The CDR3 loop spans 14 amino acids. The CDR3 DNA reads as TGTGCCAGCAGTTGGGCCGGGGGTGACACTGAAGCTTTCTTT. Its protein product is CASSWAGGDTEAFF.

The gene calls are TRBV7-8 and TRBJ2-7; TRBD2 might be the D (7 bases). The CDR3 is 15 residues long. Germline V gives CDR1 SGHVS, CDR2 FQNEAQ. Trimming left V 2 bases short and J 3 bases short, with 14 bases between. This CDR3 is CASSLMAGAVYEQYF. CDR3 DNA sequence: TGTGCCAGCAGCTTAATGGCGGGGGCAGTCTACGAGCAGTACTTC.

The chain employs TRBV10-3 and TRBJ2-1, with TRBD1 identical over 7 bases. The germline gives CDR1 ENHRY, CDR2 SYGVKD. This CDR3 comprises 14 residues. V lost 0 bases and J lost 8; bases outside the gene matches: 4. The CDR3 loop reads CAISESGGMDEQFF. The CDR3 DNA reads TGTGCCATCAGTGAGTCAGGGGGCATGGATGAGCAGTTCTTC.

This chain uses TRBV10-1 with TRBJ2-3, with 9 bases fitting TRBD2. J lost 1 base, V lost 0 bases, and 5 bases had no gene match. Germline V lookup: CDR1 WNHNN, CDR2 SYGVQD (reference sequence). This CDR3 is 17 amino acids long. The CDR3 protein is CASSESLKRGGTDTQYF. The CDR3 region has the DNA TGCGCCAGCAGTGAGTCCCTTAAGCGGGGGGGCACAGATACGCAGTATTTT.

CDR3 residues: CASSLTGPIWDTQYF. The CDR3 nucleotides are TGCGCCAGCAGCTTGACAGGACCTATCTGGGATACGCAGTATTTT. This chain uses TRBV5-1 with TRBJ2-3; maybe TRBD1 (5 bases). CDR3 size: 15 residues. CDR1 and CDR2 from the germline V gene are SGHRS and YFSETQ. V gave up 1 base and J gave up 6 bases, with 15 bases separating them.

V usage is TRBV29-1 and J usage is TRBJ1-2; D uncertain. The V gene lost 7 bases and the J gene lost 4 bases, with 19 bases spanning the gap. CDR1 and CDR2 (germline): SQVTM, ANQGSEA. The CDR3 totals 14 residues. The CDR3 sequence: CSANPEVFSYGYTF. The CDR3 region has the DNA TGCAGCGCGAACCCCGAGGTTTTTAGCTATGGCTACACCTTC. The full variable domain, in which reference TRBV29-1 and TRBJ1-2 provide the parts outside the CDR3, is SAVISQKPSRDICQRGTSLTIQCQVDSQVTMMFWYRQQPGQSLTLIATANQGSEATYESGFVIDKFPISRPNLTFSTLTVSNMSPEDSSIYLCSANPEVFSYGYTFGSGTRLTVV.

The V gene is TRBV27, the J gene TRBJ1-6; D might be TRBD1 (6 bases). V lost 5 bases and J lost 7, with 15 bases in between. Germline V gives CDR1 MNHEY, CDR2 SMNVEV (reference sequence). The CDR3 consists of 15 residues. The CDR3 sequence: CASSLWGGPNSPLHF. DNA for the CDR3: TGTGCCAGCAGTCTGTGGGGGGGGCCGAATTCACCCCTCCACTTT.

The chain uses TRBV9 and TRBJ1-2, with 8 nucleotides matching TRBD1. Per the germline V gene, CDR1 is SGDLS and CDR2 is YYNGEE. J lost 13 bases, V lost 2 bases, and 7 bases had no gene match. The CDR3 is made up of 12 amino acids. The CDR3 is CASSVRTGFLTF. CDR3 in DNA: TGTGCCAGCAGCGTCCGGACAGGGTTTCTCACCTTC.

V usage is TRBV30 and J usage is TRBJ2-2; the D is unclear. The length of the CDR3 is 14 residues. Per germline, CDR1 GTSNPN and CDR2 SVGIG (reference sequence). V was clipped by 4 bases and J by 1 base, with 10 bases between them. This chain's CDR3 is CAWTGRRNTGELFF. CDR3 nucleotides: TGTGCCTGGACTGGCAGGCGGAACACCGGGGAGCTGTTTTTT.

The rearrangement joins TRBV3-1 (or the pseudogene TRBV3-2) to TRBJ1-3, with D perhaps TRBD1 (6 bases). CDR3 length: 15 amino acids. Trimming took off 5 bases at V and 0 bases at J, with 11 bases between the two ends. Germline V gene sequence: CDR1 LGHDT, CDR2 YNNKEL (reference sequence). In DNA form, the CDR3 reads TGTGCCAGCAGCGGCAGGACAGCCTCTGGAAACACCATATATTTT. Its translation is CASSGRTASGNTIYF.

The CDR3 DNA is TGTGCCAGCAGTGAGTCGTCCCGCGCGGTCTATGGCTACACCTTC. Translation gives CASSESSRAVYGYTF. V gene TRBV2 combines with J gene TRBJ1-2; D not certain. Germline V gene data show CDR1 as SNHLY and CDR2 as FYNNEI. The CDR3 covers 15 residues. The V end lost 3 bases, the J end lost 4 bases, and 15 bases lay between the germline ends.

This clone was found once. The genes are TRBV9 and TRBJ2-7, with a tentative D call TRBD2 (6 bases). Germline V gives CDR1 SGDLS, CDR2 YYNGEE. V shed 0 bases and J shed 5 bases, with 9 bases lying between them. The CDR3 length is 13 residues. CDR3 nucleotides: TGTGCCAGCAGCGTAGGGGGGGTCGACGAGCAGTACTTC. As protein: CASSVGGVDEQYF.

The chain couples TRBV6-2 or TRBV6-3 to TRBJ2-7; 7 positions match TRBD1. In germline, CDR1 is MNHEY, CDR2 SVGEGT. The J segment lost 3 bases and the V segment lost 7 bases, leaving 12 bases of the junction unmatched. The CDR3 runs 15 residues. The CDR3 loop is CASIPGQSLNYEQYF. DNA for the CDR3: TGTGCCAGCATCCCGGGACAGAGCCTTAACTACGAGCAGTACTTC.

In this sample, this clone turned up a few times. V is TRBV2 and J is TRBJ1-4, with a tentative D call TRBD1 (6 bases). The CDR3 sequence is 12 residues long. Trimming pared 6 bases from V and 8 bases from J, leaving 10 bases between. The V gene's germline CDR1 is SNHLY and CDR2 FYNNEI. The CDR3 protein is CASRLTGEKLFF. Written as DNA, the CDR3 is TGTGCCAGCAGACTTACAGGGGAAAAACTGTTTTTT.

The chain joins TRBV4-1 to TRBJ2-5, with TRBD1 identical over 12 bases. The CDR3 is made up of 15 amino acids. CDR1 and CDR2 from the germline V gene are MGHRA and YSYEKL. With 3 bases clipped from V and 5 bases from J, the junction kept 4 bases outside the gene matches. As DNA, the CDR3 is TGCGCCAGCAGCCAGGGACAGGGGGCCGTGGAGACCCAGTACTTC. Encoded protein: CASSQGQGAVETQYF.

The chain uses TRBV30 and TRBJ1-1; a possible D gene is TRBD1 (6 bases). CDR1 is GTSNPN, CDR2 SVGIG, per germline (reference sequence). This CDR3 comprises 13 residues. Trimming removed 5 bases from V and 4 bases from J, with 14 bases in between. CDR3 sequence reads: CAWVRGWSTEAFF. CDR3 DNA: TGTGCCTGGGTCAGGGGCTGGAGCACTGAAGCTTTCTTT.

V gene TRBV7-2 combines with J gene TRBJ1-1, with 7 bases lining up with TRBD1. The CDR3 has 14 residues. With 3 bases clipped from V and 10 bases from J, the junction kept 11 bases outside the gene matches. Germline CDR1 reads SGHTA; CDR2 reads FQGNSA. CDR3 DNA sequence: TGTGCCAGCAGCTTCTCGACCCGACAGGGAATAGCTTTCTTT. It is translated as CASSFSTRQGIAFF.

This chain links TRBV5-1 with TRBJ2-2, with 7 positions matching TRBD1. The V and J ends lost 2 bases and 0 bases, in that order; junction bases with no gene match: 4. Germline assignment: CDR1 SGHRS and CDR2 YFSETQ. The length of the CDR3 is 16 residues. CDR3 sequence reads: CASSLLGTANTGELFF. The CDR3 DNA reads TGCGCCAGCAGCTTACTAGGGACAGCGAACACCGGGGAGCTGTTTTTT.